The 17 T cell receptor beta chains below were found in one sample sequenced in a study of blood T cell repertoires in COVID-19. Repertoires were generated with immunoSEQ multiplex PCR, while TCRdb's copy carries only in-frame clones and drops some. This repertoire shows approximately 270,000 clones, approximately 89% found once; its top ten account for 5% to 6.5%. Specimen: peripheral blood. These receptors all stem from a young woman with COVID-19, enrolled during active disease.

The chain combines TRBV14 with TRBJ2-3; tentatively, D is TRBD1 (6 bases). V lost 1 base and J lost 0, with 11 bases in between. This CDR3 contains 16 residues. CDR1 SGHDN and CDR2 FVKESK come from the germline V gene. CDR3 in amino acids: CASSQAGHSSTDTQYF. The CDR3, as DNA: TGTGCCAGCAGCCAAGCGGGACACTCCAGCACAGATACGCAGTATTTT. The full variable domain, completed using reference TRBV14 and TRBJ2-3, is EAGVTQFPSHSVIEKGQTVTLRCDPISGHDNLYWYRRVMGKEIKFLLHFVKESKQDESGMPNNRFLAERTGGTYSTLKVQPAELEDSGVYFCASSQAGHSSTDTQYFGPGTRLTVL.

Written as DNA, the CDR3 is TGTGCCAGTAGTTCCTACACAGCGGGAGGGCAGCCCCAGCATTTT. It codes for CASSSYTAGGQPQHF. The chain carries TRBV19 and TRBJ1-5; unclear D gene. Germline-derived CDR1 and CDR2 are LNHDA and SQIVND (reference sequence). V was shortened by 5 bases and J by 7 bases, with 18 bases between the two germline ends. The CDR3 runs 15 residues.

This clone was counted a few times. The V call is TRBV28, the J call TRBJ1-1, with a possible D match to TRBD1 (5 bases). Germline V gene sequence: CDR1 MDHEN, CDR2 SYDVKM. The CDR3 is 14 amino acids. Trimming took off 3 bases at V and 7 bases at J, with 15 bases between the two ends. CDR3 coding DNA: TGTGCCAGCAGTTTCCGGGGGAGTCTCTATGAAGCTTTCTTT. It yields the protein CASSFRGSLYEAFF.

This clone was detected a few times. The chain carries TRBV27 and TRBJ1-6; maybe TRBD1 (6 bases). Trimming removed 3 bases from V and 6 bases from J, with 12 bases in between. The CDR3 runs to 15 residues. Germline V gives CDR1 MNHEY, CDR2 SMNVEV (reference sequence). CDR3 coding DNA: TGTGCCAGCAGTTTTCGCAGGGGTGGTAATTCACCCCTCCACTTT. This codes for CASSFRRGGNSPLHF.

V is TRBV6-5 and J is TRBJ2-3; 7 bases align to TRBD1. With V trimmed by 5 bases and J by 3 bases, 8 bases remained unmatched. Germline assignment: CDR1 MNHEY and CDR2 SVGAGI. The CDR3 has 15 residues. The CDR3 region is CASSLDRLWTDTQYF. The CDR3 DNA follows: TGTGCCAGCAGTCTGGACAGGCTTTGGACAGATACGCAGTATTTT.

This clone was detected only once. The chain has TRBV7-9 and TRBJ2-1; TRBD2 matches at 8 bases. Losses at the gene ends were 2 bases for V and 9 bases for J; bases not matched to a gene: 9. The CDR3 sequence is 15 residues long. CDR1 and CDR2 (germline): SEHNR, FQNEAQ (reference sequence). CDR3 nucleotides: TGTGCCAGCAGCTTACGGGGGGGCCGCCCCCTTGAGCAGTTCTTC. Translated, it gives CASSLRGGRPLEQFF.

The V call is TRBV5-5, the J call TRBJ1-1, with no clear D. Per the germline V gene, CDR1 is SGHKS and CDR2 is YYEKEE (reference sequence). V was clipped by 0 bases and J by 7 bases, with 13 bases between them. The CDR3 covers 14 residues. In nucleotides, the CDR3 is TGTGCCAGCAGCTTGGTCTCACTTAATAATGAAGCTTTCTTT. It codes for CASSLVSLNNEAFF.

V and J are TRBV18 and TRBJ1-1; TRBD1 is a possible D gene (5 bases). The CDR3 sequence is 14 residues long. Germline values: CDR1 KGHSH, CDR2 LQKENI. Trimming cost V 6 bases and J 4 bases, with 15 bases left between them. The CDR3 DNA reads TGTGCCAGCTCCCGCGGGGGGGATGCCACTGAAGCTTTCTTT. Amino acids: CASSRGGDATEAFF.

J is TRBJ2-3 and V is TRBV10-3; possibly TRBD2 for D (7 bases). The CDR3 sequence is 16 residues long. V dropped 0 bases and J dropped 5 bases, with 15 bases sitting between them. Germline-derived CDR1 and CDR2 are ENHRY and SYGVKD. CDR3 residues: CAISESNAGAVDTQYF. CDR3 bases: TGTGCCATCAGTGAGTCGAATGCGGGGGCCGTAGATACGCAGTATTTT.

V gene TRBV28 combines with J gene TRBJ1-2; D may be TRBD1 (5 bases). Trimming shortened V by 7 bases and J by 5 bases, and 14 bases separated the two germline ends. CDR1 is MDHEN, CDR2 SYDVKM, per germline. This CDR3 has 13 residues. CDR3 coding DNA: TGTGCCAGCAAGGAGTGGGGGGGATATGGCTACACCTTC. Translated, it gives CASKEWGGYGYTF.

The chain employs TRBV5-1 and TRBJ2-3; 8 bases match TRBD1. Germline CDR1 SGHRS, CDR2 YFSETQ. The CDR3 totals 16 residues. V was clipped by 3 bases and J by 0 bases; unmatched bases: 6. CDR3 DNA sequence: TGCGCCAGCAGCTCGGAGGGACAGGAAAGCACAGATACGCAGTATTTT. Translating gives CASSSEGQESTDTQYF.

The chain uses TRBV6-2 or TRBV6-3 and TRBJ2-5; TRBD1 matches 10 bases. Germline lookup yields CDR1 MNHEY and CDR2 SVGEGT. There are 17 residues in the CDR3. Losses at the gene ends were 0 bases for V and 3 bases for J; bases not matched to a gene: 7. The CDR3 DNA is TGTGCCAGCAGTTACTCCTGGACAGGGGGAATTGAAGAGACCCAGTACTTC. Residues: CASSYSWTGGIEETQYF.

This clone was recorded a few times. CDR3 amino acids: CASSLASGRAVYSPRDEQFF. The DNA for the CDR3 is TGTGCCAGCAGCTTGGCTAGCGGGAGGGCCGTGTATTCCCCTAGGGATGAGCAGTTCTTC. The rearrangement links TRBV5-4 to TRBJ2-1; 12 bases are shared with TRBD2. V trimming: 0 bases; J trimming: 8 bases; junction bases outside the gene matches: 18. This CDR3 region has 20 residues. The germline V gene encodes CDR1 SGHNT and CDR2 YYREEE (reference sequence).

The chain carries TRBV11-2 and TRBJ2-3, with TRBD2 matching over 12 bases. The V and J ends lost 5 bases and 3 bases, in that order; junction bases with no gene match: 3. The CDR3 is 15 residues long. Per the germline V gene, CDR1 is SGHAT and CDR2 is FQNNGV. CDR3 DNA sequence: TGTGCCAGCAGCACTAGCGGGGGGTGGACAGATACGCAGTATTTT. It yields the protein CASSTSGGWTDTQYF. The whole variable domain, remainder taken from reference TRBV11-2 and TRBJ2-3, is EAGVAQSPRYKIIEKRQSVAFWCNPISGHATLYWYQQILGQGPKLLIQFQNNGVVDDSQLPKDRFSAERLKGVDSTLKIQPAKLEDSAVYLCASSTSGGWTDTQYFGPGTRLTVL.

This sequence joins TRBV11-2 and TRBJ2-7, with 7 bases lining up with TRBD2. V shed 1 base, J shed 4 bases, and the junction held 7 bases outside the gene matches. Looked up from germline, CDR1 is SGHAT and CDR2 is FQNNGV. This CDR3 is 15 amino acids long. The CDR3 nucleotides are TGTGCCAGCAGCTTAGGGAGGGGAGGGCTTTACGAGCAGTACTTC. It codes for CASSLGRGGLYEQYF. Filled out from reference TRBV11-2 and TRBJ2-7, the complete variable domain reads EAGVAQSPRYKIIEKRQSVAFWCNPISGHATLYWYQQILGQGPKLLIQFQNNGVVDDSQLPKDRFSAERLKGVDSTLKIQPAKLEDSAVYLCASSLGRGGLYEQYFGPGTRLTVT.

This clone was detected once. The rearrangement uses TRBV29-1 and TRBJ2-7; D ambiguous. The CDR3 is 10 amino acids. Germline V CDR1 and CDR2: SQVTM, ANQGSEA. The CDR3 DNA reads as TGCAGTGCCCTATCTGTAGAGCAGTACTTC. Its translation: CSALSVEQYF.

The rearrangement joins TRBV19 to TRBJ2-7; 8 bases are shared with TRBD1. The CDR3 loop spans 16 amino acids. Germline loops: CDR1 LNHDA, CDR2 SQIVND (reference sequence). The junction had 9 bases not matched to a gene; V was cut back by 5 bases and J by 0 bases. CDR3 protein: CASSPQGDRGSYEQYF. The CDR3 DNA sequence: TGTGCCAGTAGTCCCCAAGGTGACAGGGGCTCCTACGAGCAGTACTTC.